Sequencing of this T cell receptor beta chain was carried out in a study of molecular identifiers for immune sequencing clone quantification. Study conclusions and caveats: Over 97% of effector molecules, but under 1% in naive cells, were held by clones with more than 20 RNA copies. Among about a million naive cells, spiked Jurkat TCR RNA from a single cell was reportedly detectable.

Each CDR3 protein is one row after TCRdb ran MiXCR on the PCR reads. Among about 65,000 distinct CDR3 sequences listed, approximately 18% were seen once. The CDR3 has 14 amino acids. Trimming shortened V by 7 bases and J by 3 bases, and 13 bases separated the two germline ends. Germline CDR1 reads ENHRY; CDR2 reads SYGVKD. Sorted inputs of 20,000 to 1,000,000 cells, with 10%, 30% or 50% RNA, yielded naive CD8 libraries. For naive CD8 T cells, sorting used the CD8+CD4-CCR7+CD45RA+ phenotype. Comments on this clonotype: The antigen remains unidentified.

The V gene is TRBV10-3, the J gene TRBJ2-1; maybe TRBD2 (6 bases). The clonotype originates from a human donor in good health. Some libraries in this study had Jurkat cell RNA spiked in. Source material: naive CD8+ T cells from blood, with Jurkat cell RNA spiked in. The subset: FACS-sorted CD8+CD4-CCR7+CD45RA+ naive T cells. The CDR3 loop is CAIKIAVVYNEQFF. The CDR3 DNA sequence: TGTGCCATCAAGATAGCGGTCGTCTACAATGAGCAGTTCTTC.